The clone carrying this T cell receptor beta chain was picked up many times. Sequence at one end of the junction differs from germline and may be a read error. The sample originates from a study of T cells after yellow fever vaccination. Study-level findings and limits: Clonotypes found in both CD4 and CD8 compartments made up a small share. There was a possibility that FACS-sorted repertoires contained abundant clonotypes contaminating from the bulk population. Secondary responses were weaker yet peaked faster, day 5 versus 15.

TCR cDNA, made by 5'RACE template switching, carried an added universal primer site and UMIs. TCRdb recomputed calls from the 5' RACE reads with MiXCR, one row per CDR3 protein. The table lists 40,000 to 50,000 distinct CDR3 sequences, 6% to 7% of them singletons. The source was CD8+ T cells not binding an NS4B(214-222) dextramer, sorted from PBMCs, collected 45 days after the yellow fever booster vaccination. This clonotype was sampled from a man aged 30 to 39 who received the YFV17D yellow fever vaccine.

The CDR3 sequence: CAWNPSGRGGIF. The CDR3 region has the DNA TGTGCCTGGAACCCGTCCGGTCGCGGGGGTATCTTC. J is TRBJ2-1 and V is TRBV30; TRBD2 matches at 7 bases. Germline CDR1 reads GTSNPN; CDR2 reads SVGIG (reference sequence). The length of the CDR3 is 12 residues.